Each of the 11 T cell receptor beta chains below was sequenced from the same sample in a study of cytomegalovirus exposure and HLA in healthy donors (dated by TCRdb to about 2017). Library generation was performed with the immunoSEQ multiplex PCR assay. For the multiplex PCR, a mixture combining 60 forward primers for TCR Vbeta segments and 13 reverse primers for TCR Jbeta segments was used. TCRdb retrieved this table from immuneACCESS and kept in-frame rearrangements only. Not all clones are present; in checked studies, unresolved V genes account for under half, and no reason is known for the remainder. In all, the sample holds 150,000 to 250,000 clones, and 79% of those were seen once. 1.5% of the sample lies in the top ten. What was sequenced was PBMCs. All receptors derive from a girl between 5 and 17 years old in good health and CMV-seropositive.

Here the CDR3 DNA reads TGTGCCAGCATGATGGGACAGGGGGACAATCAGCCCCAGCATTTT. Protein sequence: CASMMGQGDNQPQHF. The chain links TRBV6-1 to TRBJ1-5; 11 bases are a match to TRBD1. Germline V gives CDR1 MNHNS, CDR2 SASEGT. This CDR3 region has 15 residues. V was pared by 7 bases and J by 3 bases, with 5 bases of the junction left unmatched.

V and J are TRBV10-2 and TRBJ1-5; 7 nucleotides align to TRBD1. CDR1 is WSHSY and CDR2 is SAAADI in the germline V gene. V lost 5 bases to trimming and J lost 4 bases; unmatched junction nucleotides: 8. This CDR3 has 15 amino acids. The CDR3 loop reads CASSSQGISNQPQHF. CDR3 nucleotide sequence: TGCGCCAGCAGTTCACAGGGGATTAGTAATCAGCCCCAGCATTTT.

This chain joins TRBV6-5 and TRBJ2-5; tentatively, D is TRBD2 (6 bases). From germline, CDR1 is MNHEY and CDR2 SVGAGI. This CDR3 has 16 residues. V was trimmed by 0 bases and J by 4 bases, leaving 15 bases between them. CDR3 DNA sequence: TGTGCCAGCAGTTACTCGAGCCCGACTAGTGGAGAGACCCAGTACTTC. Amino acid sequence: CASSYSSPTSGETQYF.

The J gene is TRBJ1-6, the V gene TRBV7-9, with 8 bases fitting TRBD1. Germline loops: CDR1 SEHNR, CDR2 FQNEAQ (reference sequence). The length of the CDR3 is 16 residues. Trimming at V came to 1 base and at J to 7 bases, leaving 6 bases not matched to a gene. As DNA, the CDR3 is TGTGCCAGCAGCTTAGGCCGACAGGGGTGGAATTCACCCCTCCACTTT. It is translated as CASSLGRQGWNSPLHF.

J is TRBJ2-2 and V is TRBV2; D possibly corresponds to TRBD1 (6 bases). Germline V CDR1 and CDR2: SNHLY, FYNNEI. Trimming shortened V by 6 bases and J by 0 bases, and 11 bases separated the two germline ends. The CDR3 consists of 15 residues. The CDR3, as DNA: TGTGCCAGCAGCGGGACACCTCCGAACACCGGGGAGCTGTTTTTT. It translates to CASSGTPPNTGELFF.

DNA for the CDR3: TGTGCCAGCAGCCCAGACAGGGCCGGAGGCTACACCTTC. Translating gives CASSPDRAGGYTF. The gene calls are TRBV11-3 and TRBJ1-2; TRBD1 aligns across 7 bases. V was pared by 5 bases and J by 8 bases, with 8 bases of the junction left unmatched. Germline lookup yields CDR1 SGHNT and CDR2 YENEEA. This CDR3 has 13 amino acids.

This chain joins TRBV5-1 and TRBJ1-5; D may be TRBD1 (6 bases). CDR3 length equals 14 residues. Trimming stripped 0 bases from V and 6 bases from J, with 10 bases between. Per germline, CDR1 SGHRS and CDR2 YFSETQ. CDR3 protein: CASSLGAGAQPQHF. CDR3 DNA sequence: TGCGCCAGCAGCTTGGGGGCAGGGGCTCAGCCCCAGCATTTT.

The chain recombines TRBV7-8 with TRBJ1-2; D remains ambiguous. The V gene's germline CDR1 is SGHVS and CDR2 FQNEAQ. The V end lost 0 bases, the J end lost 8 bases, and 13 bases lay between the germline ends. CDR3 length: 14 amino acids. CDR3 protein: CASSLAGKLIGYTF. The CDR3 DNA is TGTGCCAGCAGCTTAGCCGGGAAACTGATCGGCTACACCTTC.

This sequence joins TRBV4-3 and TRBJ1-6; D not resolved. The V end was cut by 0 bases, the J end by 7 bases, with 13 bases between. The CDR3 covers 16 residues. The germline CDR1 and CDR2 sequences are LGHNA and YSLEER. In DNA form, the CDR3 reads TGCGCCAGCAGCCAAGATTCCACGGTACCCAATTCACCCCTCCACTTT. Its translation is CASSQDSTVPNSPLHF.

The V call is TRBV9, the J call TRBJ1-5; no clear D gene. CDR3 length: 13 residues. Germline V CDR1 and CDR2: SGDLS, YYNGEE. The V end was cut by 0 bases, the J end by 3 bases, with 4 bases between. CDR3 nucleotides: TGTGCCAGCAGCGTAGGTAACAATCAGCCCCAGCATTTT. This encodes CASSVGNNQPQHF.

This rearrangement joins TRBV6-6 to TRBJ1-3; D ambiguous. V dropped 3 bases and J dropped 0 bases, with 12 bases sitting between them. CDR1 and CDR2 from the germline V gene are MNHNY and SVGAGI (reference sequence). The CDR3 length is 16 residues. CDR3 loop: CASSYRDLYSGNTIYF. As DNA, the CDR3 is TGTGCCAGCAGTTATCGGGATTTGTACTCTGGAAACACCATATATTTT.